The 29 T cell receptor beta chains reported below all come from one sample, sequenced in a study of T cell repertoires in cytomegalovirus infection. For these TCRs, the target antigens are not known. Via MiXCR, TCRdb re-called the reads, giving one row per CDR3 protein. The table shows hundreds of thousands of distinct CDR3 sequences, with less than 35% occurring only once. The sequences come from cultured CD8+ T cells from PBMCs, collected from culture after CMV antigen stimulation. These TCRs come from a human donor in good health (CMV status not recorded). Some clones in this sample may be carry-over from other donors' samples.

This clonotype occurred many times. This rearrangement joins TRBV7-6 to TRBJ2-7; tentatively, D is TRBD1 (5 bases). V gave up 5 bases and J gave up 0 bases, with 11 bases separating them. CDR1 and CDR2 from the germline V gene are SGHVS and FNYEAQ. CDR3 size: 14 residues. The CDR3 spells CASSPQGSSYEQYF. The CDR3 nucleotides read TGTGCCAGCAGCCCCCAGGGCAGCTCCTACGAGCAGTACTTC.

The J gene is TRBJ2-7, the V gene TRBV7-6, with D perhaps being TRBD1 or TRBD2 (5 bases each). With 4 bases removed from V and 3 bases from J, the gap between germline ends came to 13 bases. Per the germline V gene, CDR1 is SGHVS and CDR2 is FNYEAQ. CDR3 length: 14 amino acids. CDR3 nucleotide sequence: TGTGCCAGCAGCTCCTGGGACCGCGACTACGAGCAGTACTTC. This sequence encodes CASSSWDRDYEQYF.

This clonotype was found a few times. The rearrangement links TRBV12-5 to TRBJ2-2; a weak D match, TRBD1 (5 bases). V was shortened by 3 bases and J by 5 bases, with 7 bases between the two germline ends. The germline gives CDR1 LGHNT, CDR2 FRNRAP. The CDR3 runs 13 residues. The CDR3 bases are TGTGCTAGTGGTTTTCCAGGGACCGGGGAGCTGTTTTTT. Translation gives CASGFPGTGELFF.

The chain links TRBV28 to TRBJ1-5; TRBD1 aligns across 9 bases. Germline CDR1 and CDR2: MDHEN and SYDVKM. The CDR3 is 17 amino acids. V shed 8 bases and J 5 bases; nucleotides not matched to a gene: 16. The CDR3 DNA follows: TGTGCCAGCCATCCCTTGGACAGGGGAGATCCTGATCAGCCCCAGCATTTT. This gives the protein CASHPLDRGDPDQPQHF.

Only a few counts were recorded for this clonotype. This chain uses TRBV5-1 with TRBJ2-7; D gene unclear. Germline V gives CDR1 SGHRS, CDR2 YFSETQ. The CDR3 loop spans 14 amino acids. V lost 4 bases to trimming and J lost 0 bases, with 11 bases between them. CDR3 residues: CASSPLDPSYEQYF. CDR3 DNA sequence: TGCGCCAGCAGCCCGCTGGACCCCTCCTACGAGCAGTACTTC.

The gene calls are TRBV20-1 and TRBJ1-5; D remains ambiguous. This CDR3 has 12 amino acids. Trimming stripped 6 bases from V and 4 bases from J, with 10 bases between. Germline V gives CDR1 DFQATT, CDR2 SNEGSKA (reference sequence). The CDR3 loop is CSAAGGNQPQHF. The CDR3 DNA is TGCAGTGCCGCGGGCGGGAATCAGCCCCAGCATTTT.

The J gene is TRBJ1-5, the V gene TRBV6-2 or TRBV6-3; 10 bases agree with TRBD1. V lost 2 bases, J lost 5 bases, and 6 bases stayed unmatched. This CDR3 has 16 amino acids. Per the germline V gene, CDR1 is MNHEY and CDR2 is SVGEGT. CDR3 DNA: TGTGCCAGCAGTTACATGGGACAGGGGTTTCATCAGCCCCAGCATTTT. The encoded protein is CASSYMGQGFHQPQHF.

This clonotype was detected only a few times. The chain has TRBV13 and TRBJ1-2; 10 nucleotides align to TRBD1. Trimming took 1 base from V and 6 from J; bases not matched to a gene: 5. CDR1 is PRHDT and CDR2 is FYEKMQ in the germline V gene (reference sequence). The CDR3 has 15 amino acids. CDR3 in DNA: TGTGCCAGCAGCTTAGCTGACAGGGGGCTACATGGCTACACCTTC. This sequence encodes CASSLADRGLHGYTF.

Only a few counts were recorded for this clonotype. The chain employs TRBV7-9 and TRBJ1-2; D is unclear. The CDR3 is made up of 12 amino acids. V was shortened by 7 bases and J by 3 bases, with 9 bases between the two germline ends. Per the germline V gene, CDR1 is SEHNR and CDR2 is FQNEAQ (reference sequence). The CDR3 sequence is CASTGPYYGYTF. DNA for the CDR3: TGTGCCAGCACCGGACCCTACTATGGCTACACCTTC.

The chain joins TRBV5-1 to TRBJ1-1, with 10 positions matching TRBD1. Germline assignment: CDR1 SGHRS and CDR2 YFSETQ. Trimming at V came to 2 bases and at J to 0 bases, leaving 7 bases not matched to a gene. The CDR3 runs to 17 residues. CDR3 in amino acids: CASSFPRDRGVNTEAFF. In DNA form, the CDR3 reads TGCGCCAGCAGCTTCCCCCGGGACAGGGGCGTGAACACTGAAGCTTTCTTT.

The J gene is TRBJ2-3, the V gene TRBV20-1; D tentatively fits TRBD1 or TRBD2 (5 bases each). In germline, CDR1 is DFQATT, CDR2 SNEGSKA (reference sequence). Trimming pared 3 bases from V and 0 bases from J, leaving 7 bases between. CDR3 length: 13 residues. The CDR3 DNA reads TGCAGTGCTAGGGGGGAGAGCACAGATACGCAGTATTTT. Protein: CSARGESTDTQYF.

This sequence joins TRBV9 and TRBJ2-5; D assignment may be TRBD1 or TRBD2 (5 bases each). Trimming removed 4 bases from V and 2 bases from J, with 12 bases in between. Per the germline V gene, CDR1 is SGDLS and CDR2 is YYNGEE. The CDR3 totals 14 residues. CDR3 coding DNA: TGTGCCAGCAGCCCGGGGCAGTCTCAAGAGACCCAGTACTTC. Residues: CASSPGQSQETQYF.

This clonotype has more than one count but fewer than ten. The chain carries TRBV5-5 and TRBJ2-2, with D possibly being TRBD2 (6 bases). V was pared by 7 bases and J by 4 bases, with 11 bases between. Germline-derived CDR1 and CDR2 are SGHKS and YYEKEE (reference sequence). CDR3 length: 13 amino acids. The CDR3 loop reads CASSGDSTGELFF. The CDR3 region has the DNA TGTGCCAGCTCGGGGGACTCCACCGGGGAGCTGTTTTTT.

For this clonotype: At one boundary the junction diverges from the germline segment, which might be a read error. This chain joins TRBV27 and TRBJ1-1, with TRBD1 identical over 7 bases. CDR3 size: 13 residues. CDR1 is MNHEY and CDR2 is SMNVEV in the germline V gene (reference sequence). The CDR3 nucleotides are TGTGTCAGCAGTGCCTACAGGGGCACTGAAGCTTTCTTT. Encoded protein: CVSSAYRGTEAFF.

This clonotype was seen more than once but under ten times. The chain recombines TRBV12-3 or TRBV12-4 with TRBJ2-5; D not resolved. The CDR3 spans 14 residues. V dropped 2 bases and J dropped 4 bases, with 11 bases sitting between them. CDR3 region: CASSLFTRGETQYF. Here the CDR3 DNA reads TGTGCCAGCAGTTTATTCACAAGAGGAGAGACCCAGTACTTC.

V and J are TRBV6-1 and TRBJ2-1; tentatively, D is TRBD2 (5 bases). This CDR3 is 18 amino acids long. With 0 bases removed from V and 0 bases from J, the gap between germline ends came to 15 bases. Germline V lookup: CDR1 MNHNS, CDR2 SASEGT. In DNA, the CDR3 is TGTGCCAGCAGTGAAGCGCTGGTTATGGGGAGCTCCTACAATGAGCAGTTCTTC. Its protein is CASSEALVMGSSYNEQFF.

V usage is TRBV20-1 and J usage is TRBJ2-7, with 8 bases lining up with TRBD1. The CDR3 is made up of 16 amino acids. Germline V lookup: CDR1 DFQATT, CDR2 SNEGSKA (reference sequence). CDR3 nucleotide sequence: TGCAGTACTAGTTACACTGGACAGGGAAGCTCCTACGAGCAGTACGTC. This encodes CSTSYTGQGSSYEQYV.

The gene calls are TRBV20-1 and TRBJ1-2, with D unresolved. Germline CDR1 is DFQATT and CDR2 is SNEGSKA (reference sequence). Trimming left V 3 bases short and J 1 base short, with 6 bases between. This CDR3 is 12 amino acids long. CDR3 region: CSASGDNYGYTF. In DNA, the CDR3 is TGCAGTGCTAGCGGGGATAACTATGGCTACACCTTC.

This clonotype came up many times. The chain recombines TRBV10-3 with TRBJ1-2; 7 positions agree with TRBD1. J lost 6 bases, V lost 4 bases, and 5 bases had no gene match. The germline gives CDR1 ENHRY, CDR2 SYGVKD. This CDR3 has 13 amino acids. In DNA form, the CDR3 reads TGTGCCATCAGTGGGGGACAGCAGGATGGCTACACCTTC. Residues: CAISGGQQDGYTF.

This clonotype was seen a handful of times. CDR3 residues: CASSLRGSGEKLFF. The DNA for the CDR3 is TGTGCCAGCAGTTTACGGGGGTCGGGTGAAAAACTGTTTTTT. The chain uses TRBV12-3 or TRBV12-4 and TRBJ1-4; the D gene is possibly TRBD1 (5 bases). The V and J ends lost 2 bases and 7 bases respectively, with 11 bases between them. This CDR3 is built from 14 residues.

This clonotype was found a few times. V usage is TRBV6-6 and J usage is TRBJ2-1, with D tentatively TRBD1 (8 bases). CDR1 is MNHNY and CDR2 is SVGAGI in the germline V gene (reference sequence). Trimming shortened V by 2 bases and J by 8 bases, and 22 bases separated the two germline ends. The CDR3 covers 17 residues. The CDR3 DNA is TGTGCCAGCAGTTACGCCCACAGGGGGGGTAAGGTCGATGAGCAGTTCTTC. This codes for CASSYAHRGGKVDEQFF.

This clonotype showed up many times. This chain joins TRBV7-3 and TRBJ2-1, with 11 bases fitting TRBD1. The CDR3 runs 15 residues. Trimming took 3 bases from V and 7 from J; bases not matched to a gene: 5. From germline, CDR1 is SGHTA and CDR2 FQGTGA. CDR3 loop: CASSFGQGARNEQFF. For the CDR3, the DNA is TGTGCCAGCAGCTTTGGACAGGGGGCGCGAAATGAGCAGTTCTTC.

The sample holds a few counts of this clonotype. The CDR3 protein is CASSLEGLFSGANVLTF. CDR3 coding DNA: TGTGCCAGCAGCCTAGAGGGACTCTTCTCTGGGGCCAACGTCCTGACTTTC. This rearrangement joins TRBV7-2 to TRBJ2-6; tentative D call: TRBD2 (6 bases). Germline V lookup: CDR1 SGHTA, CDR2 FQGNSA. There are 17 residues in the CDR3. V lost 5 bases and J lost 0, with 14 bases in between.

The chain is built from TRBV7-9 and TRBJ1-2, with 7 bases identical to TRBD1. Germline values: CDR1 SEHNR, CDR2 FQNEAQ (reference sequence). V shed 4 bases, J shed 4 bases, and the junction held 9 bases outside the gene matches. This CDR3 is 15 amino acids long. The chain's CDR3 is CASSSEMGQPYGYTF. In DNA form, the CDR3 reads TGTGCCAGCAGCTCTGAGATGGGACAGCCCTATGGCTACACCTTC.

The DNA for the CDR3 is TGTGCCAGCAGCTCCACATTGGAGACCCAGTACTTC. It encodes CASSSTLETQYF. The V and J genes are TRBV7-9 and TRBJ2-5; D call uncertain. CDR1 is SEHNR and CDR2 is FQNEAQ in the germline V gene (reference sequence). V lost 4 bases and J 5 bases, leaving 8 bases between the germline ends. The CDR3 length is 12 residues.

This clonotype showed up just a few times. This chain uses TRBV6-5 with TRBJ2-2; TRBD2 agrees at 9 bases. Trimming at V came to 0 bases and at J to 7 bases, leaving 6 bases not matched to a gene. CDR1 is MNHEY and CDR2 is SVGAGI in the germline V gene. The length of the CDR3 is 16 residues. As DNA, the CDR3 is TGTGCCAGCAGTTACTCTGCGGGGGGGTGGGGCGGGGAGCTGTTTTTT. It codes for CASSYSAGGWGGELFF.

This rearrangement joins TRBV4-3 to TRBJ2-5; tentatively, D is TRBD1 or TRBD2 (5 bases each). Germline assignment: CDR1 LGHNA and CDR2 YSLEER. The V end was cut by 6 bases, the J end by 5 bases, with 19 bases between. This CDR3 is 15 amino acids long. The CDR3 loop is CASSSTRGSGETQYF. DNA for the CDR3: TGCGCCAGCAGTTCCACCCGGGGCTCAGGGGAGACCCAGTACTTC.

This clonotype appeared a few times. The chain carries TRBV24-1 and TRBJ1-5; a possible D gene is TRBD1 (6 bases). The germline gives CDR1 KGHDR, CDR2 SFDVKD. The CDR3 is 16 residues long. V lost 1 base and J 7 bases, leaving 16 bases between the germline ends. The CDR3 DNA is TGTGCCACCAGTGATTTCGGGGGGGCGATGCGGCAGCCCCAGCATTTT. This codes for CATSDFGGAMRQPQHF.

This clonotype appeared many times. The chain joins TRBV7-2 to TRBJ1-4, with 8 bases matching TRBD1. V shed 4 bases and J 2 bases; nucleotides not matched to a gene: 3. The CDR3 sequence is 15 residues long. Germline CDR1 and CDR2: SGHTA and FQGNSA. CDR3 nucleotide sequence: TGTGCCAGCAGCTCGACAGGGGCGACTAATGAAAAACTGTTTTTT. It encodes CASSSTGATNEKLFF.